This T cell receptor beta chain was observed in a study of blood T cells in healthy people across ages. The V gene's germline CDR1 is SNHLY and CDR2 FYNNEI. This CDR3 region has 14 residues. The J segment lost 6 bases and the V segment lost 4 bases, leaving 3 bases of the junction unmatched. The use of a sample-barcoded 5' primer and a J-beta primer mix characterized a second PCR of roughly 7 to 12 cycles. TCRdb re-called the 5' RACE reads with MiXCR, one entry per CDR3 protein. The table lists just over 800,000 distinct CDR3 sequences, approximately 59% of them singletons. V gene TRBV2 combines with J gene TRBJ1-5, with 10 positions matching TRBD1. Sequencing was done on a sample of blood. The source of this sequence is a young man in good health. The CDR3 sequence: CASSGQGAAQPQHF. CDR3 DNA: TGTGCCAGCAGTGGACAGGGGGCGGCTCAGCCCCAGCATTTT.